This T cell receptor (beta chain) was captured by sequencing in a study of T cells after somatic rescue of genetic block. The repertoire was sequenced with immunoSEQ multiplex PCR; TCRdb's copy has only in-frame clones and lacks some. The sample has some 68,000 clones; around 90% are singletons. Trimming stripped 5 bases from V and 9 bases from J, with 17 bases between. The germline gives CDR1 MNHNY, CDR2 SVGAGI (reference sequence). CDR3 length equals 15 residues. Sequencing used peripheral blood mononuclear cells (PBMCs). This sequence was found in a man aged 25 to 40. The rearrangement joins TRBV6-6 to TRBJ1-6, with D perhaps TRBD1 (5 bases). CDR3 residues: CASSRTSGHSSPLHF. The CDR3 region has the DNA TGTGCCAGCAGTCGTACCTCAGGGCATAGTTCACCCCTCCACTTT.